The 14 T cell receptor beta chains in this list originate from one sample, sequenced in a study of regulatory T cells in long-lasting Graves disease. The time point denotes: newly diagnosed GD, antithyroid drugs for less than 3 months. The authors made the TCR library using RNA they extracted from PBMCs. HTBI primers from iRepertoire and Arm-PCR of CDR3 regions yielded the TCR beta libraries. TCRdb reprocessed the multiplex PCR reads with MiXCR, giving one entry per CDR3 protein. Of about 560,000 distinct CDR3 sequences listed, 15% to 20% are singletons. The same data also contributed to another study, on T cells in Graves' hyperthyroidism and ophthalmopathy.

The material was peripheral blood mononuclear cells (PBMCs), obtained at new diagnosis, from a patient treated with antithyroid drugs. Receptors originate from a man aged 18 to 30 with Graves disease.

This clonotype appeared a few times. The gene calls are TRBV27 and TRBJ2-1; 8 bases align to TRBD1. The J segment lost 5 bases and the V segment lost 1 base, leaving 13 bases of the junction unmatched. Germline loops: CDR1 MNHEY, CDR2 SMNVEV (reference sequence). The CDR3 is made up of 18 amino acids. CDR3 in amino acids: CASSLLSPQGALNNEQFF. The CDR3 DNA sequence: TGTGCCAGCAGTTTATTGAGTCCCCAGGGGGCGCTAAACAATGAGCAGTTCTTC.

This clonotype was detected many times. For the CDR3, the DNA is TGTGCCTGGACGAGAGCGACTGGCACAGATACGCAGTATTTT. This translates into CAWTRATGTDTQYF. The rearrangement links TRBV30 to TRBJ2-3; D is unresolved. The CDR3 consists of 14 residues. The V gene's germline CDR1 is GTSNPN and CDR2 SVGIG (reference sequence). The V end lost 4 bases, the J end lost 1 base, and 12 bases lay between the germline ends.

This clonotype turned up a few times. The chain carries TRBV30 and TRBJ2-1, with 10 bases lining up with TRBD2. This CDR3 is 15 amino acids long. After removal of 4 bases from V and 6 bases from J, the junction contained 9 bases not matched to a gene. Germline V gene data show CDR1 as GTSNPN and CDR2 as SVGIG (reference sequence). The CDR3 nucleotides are TGTGCCTGGACTCCCGGACTAGCGGTACTCAATGAGCAGTTCTTC. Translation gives CAWTPGLAVLNEQFF.

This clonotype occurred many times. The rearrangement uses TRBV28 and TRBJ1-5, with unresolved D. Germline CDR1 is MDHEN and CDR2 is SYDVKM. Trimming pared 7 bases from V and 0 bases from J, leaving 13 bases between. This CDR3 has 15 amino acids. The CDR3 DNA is TGTGCCAGCACCGACGACAACTATAGCAATCAGCCCCAGCATTTT. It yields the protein CASTDDNYSNQPQHF.

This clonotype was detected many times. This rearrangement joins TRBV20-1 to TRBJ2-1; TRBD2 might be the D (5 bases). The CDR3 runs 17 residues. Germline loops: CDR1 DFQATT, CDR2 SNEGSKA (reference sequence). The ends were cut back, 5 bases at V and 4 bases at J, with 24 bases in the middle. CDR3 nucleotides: TGCAGTGCTGACGGACCGGTCAAGGGAGTCGAGTACAATGAGCAGTTCTTC. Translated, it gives CSADGPVKGVEYNEQFF.

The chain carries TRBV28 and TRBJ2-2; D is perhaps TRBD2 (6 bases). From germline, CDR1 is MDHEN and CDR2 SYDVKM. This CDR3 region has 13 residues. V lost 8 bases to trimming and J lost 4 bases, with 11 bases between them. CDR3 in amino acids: CASRGTLTGELFF. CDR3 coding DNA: TGTGCCAGCCGGGGGACGCTCACCGGGGAGCTGTTTTTT.

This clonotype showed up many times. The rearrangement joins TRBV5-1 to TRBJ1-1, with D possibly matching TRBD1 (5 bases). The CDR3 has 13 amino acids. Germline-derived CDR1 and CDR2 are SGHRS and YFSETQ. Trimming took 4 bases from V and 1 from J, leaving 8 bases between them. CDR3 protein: CASSQQANTEAFF. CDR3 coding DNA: TGCGCCAGCAGCCAACAGGCGAACACTGAAGCTTTCTTT.

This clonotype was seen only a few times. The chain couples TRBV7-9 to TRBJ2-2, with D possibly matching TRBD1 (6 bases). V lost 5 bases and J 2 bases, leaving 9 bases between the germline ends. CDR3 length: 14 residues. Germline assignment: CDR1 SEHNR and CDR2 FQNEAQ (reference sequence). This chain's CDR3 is CASSRTDNTGELFF. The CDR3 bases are TGTGCCAGCAGCCGGACAGACAACACCGGGGAGCTGTTTTTT.

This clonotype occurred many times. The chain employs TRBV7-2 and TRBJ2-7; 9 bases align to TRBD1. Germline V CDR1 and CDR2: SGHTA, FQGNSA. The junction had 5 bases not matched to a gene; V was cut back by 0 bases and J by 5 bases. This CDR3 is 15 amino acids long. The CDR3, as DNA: TGTGCCAGCAGCTTAGCGTGGGGACAGGGTGACGAGCAGTACTTC. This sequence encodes CASSLAWGQGDEQYF. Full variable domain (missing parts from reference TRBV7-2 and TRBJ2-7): GAGVSQSPSNKVTEKGKDVELRCDPISGHTALYWYRQSLGQGLEFLIYFQGNSAPDKSGLPSDRFSAERTGGSVSTLTIQRTQQEDSAVYLCASSLAWGQGDEQYFGPGTRLTVT.

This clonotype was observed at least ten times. CDR3 sequence (DNA): TGTGCCAGCACACCAACGGGCACCGGGGAGCTGTTTTTT. Amino acids: CASTPTGTGELFF. The chain recombines TRBV28 with TRBJ2-2, with D unresolved. V lost 7 bases and J lost 4, with 10 bases in between. Germline assignment: CDR1 MDHEN and CDR2 SYDVKM. The CDR3 runs 13 residues.

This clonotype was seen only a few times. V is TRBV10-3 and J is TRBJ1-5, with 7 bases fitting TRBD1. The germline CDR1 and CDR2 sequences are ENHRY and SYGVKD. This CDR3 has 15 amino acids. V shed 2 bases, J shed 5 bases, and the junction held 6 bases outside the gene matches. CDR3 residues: CAISEGQGGDQPQHF. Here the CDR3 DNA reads TGTGCCATCAGTGAGGGTCAGGGGGGAGATCAGCCCCAGCATTTT.

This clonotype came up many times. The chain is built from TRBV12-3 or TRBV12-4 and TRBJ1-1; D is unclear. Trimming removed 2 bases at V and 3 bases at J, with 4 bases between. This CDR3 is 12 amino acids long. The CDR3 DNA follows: TGTGCCAGCAGTTTAAGACACACTGAAGCTTTCTTT. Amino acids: CASSLRHTEAFF.

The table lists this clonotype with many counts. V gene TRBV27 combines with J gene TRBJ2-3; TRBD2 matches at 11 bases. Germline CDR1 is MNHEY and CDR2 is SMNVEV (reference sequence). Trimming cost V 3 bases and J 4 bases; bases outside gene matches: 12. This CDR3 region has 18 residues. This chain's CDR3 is CASSLRTSGFPTADTQYF. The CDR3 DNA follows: TGTGCCAGCAGTTTGAGGACTAGCGGGTTTCCCACGGCAGATACGCAGTATTTT.

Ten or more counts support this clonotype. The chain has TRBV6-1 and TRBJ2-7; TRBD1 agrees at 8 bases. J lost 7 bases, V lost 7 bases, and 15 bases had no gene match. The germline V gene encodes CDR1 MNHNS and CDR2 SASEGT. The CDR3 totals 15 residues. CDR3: CASTDAGTGSREQYF. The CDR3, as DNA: TGTGCCAGCACCGACGCCGGGACAGGTTCTAGGGAGCAGTACTTC.